This T cell receptor (beta chain) was profiled in a study of Ad26.COV2.S vaccination and SARS-CoV-2 variants. Study details: Intramuscular Ad26.COV2.S doses were given once or twice, 56 days apart. General study results and limits: Comparability of non-spike TCR breadth was observed across vaccine and placebo recipients. Reported findings describe substantial breadth in spike-specific CD8+ and CD4+ T cell responses following vaccination.

The assay was immunoSEQ multiplex PCR, and TCRdb's table has in-frame clones only and misses some. This sample has 350,000 to 450,000 clones, with around 91% found just once. Per the germline V gene, CDR1 is MNHNY and CDR2 is SVGAGI (reference sequence). CDR3 length: 15 amino acids. V shed 7 bases and J 1 base; nucleotides not matched to a gene: 3. Treatment meaning: around 19 received Ad26.COV2.S at low or high dose, single or two shots; several received placebo; per-sample allocation not given. Collection of samples fell on day 63 after the first vaccine or placebo injection. The individual, an adult aged 18-55 years, was a donor in Boston. Points on this clone: The antigen remains unidentified.

Specimen: peripheral blood, collected in a trial of Ad26.COV2.S vaccine versus placebo. The sequence was collected from a person between 18 and 65 years old who received the Ad26.COV2.S COVID-19 vaccine or a placebo. J is TRBJ2-2 and V is TRBV6-6, with TRBD2 identical over 10 bases. The CDR3 is CASIRTSGNTGELFF. As DNA, the CDR3 is TGTGCCAGCATCAGGACTAGCGGGAACACCGGGGAGCTGTTTTTT.